Following are 26 T cell receptor beta chains from one sample sequenced in a study of control samples from healthy donors and cancer patients. Using immunoSEQ multiplex PCR, the repertoire was profiled, and TCRdb retains in-frame clones only, with some absent. Of 95,000 to 100,000 clones listed, around 89% are singletons. The material sequenced was blood. The receptors stem from a man in his thirties or forties in good health.

The chain links TRBV9 to TRBJ1-6, with TRBD1 matching 9 bases. Unmatched junction bases numbered 12, after V lost 7 bases and J lost 7 bases. The CDR3 extends over 16 amino acids. Per the germline V gene, CDR1 is SGDLS and CDR2 is YYNGEE. CDR3 residues: CASGRGQGFENSPLHF. CDR3 DNA: TGTGCCAGCGGGCGAGGACAGGGGTTCGAGAATTCACCCCTCCACTTT. Full variable domain (remainder filled in from reference TRBV9 and TRBJ1-6): DSGVTQTPKHLITATGQRVTLRCSPRSGDLSVYWYQQSLDQGLQFLIQYYNGEERAKGNILERFSAQQFPDLHSELNLSSLELGDSALYFCASGRGQGFENSPLHFGNGTRLTVT.

The chain carries TRBV20-1 and TRBJ2-7; the D is unclear. Germline lookup yields CDR1 DFQATT and CDR2 SNEGSKA (reference sequence). The ends were cut back, 6 bases at V and 3 bases at J, with 9 bases in the middle. This CDR3 comprises 11 residues. The CDR3 nucleotides read TGCAGTGCCCAGGATAACTACGAGCAGTACTTC. Its translation is CSAQDNYEQYF.

The chain uses TRBV3-1 (or the pseudogene TRBV3-2) and TRBJ1-2, with TRBD1 as a possible D gene (5 bases). In germline, CDR1 is LGHDT, CDR2 YNNKEL (reference sequence). This CDR3 region has 15 residues. Trimming removed 4 bases at V and 3 bases at J, with 15 bases between. The CDR3 DNA follows: TGTGCCAGCAGCCTCCGGCTCAGGGATCACTATGGCTACACCTTC. It yields the protein CASSLRLRDHYGYTF.

The genes are TRBV5-5 and TRBJ1-3; D is uncertain. V was cut by 4 bases and J by 3 bases, with 8 bases left in between. Germline V gene lookup returns CDR1 SGHKS and CDR2 YYEKEE (reference sequence). This CDR3 region has 13 residues. CDR3 nucleotides: TGTGCCAGCAGCAGCGACCGTGGAAACACCATATATTTT. It is translated as CASSSDRGNTIYF. The full variable domain, in which reference TRBV5-5 and TRBJ1-3 provide the parts outside the CDR3, is DAGVTQSPTHLIKTRGQQVTLRCSPISGHKSVSWYQQVLGQGPQFIFQYYEKEERGRGNFPDRFSARQFPNYSSELNVNALLLGDSALYLCASSSDRGNTIYFGEGSWLTVV.

In this sample, this clone turned up a few times. This rearrangement joins TRBV12-5 to TRBJ1-3; unclear D gene. Trimming pared 7 bases from V and 4 bases from J, leaving 11 bases between. The CDR3 sequence is 13 residues long. The germline gives CDR1 LGHNT, CDR2 FRNRAP. The CDR3 DNA reads as TGTGCTAGTGCAAACCTCGGAGGAAACACCATATATTTT. This translates into CASANLGGNTIYF. Full variable domain (rest looked up from reference TRBV12-5 and TRBJ1-3): DARVTQTPRHKVTEMGQEVTMRCQPILGHNTVFWYRQTMMQGLELLAYFRNRAPLDDSGMPKDRFSAEMPDATLATLKIQPSEPRDSAVYFCASANLGGNTIYFGEGSWLTVV.

The chain is built from TRBV5-4 and TRBJ1-5; unclear D gene. The V gene's germline CDR1 is SGHNT and CDR2 YYREEE (reference sequence). CDR3 size: 15 residues. V was pared by 0 bases and J by 0 bases, with 7 bases between. DNA of the CDR3: TGTGCCAGCAGCTTGGACTGGATTAGCAATCAGCCCCAGCATTTT. Residues: CASSLDWISNQPQHF.

J is TRBJ1-2 and V is TRBV5-1; D unclear. CDR1 is SGHRS, CDR2 YFSETQ, per germline. Deletions cut 5 bases from V and 3 bases from J, with 14 bases between. This CDR3 is built from 14 residues. CDR3 residues: CASRVRGGDYGYTF. Here the CDR3 DNA reads TGCGCCAGCAGAGTTCGGGGAGGAGACTATGGCTACACCTTC.

The chain carries TRBV6-4 and TRBJ2-1; D remains ambiguous. Germline values: CDR1 MRHNA, CDR2 SNTAGT. The CDR3 is 12 residues long. V lost 6 bases to trimming and J lost 9 bases, with 12 bases between them. Here the CDR3 DNA reads TGTGCCAGCAGCGTCCGGATGGGTGAGCAGTTCTTC. Protein sequence: CASSVRMGEQFF.

V usage is TRBV5-8 and J usage is TRBJ2-5, with D unresolved. V was cut by 1 base and J by 1 base, with 8 bases left in between. Germline V gives CDR1 SGHTS, CDR2 YDEGEE. This CDR3 is built from 14 residues. The CDR3 loop is CASSLLQTQETQYF. For the CDR3, the DNA is TGTGCCAGCAGCTTGTTACAGACCCAAGAGACCCAGTACTTC.

V is TRBV5-4 and J is TRBJ1-2, with D maybe TRBD1 (6 bases). This CDR3 comprises 15 residues. Germline CDR1 SGHNT, CDR2 YYREEE (reference sequence). Trimming left V 2 bases short and J 8 bases short, with 19 bases between. The CDR3, as DNA: TGTGCCAGCAGCTTCAGACTACAGGGCTGGGGGGGCTACACCTTC. Residues: CASSFRLQGWGGYTF.

The rearrangement links TRBV5-1 to TRBJ1-6, with D unresolved. The CDR3 sequence is 17 residues long. Looked up from germline, CDR1 is SGHRS and CDR2 is YFSETQ. Trimming left V 5 bases short and J 8 bases short, with 23 bases between. The CDR3 sequence: CASRPRTGEFFDSPLHF. CDR3 in DNA: TGCGCCAGCAGACCCAGAACCGGGGAGTTTTTTGATTCACCCCTCCACTTT.

The chain links TRBV5-1 to TRBJ1-5, with 7 bases fitting TRBD1. Germline-derived CDR1 and CDR2 are SGHRS and YFSETQ. Losses at the gene ends were 4 bases for V and 6 bases for J; bases not matched to a gene: 13. This CDR3 contains 16 residues. The CDR3 sequence is CASSLGEGAPGQPQHF. The DNA of the CDR3 is TGCGCCAGCAGCCTTGGGGAGGGGGCGCCGGGTCAGCCCCAGCATTTT.

This chain uses TRBV7-9 with TRBJ1-1; tentative D call: TRBD1 (5 bases). Germline lookup yields CDR1 SEHNR and CDR2 FQNEAQ (reference sequence). Between the trimmed V and J ends, which lost 8 bases and 8 bases, there was a span of 18 bases. This CDR3 is built from 13 residues. CDR3 bases: TGTGCCAGCCGTTTACTCCAGGGAGTAGAAGCTTTCTTT. This gives the protein CASRLLQGVEAFF.

The chain combines TRBV11-2 with TRBJ1-6; possibly TRBD1 for D (6 bases). Trimming took 5 bases from V and 6 from J, leaving 14 bases between them. CDR3 length: 15 amino acids. Germline CDR1 SGHAT, CDR2 FQNNGV. CDR3 DNA: TGTGCCAGCAGCCGGACCGGGACAACTAATTCACCCCTCCACTTT. Translated, it gives CASSRTGTTNSPLHF.

The chain combines TRBV30 with TRBJ2-4, with 10 positions matching TRBD2. The CDR3 has 14 amino acids. Losses at the gene ends were 2 bases for V and 5 bases for J; bases not matched to a gene: 3. CDR1 is GTSNPN and CDR2 is SVGIG in the germline V gene (reference sequence). As DNA, the CDR3 is TGTGCCTGGAGTACGACTAGCGGGCAAAACATTCAGTACTTC. Amino acids: CAWSTTSGQNIQYF.

This sequence joins TRBV6-4 and TRBJ1-2, with D tentatively TRBD1 (5 bases). The germline CDR1 and CDR2 sequences are MRHNA and SNTAGT. Trimming left V 7 bases short and J 3 bases short, with 15 bases between. This CDR3 spans 14 amino acids. CDR3 residues: CASKPGLGDYGYTF. The CDR3 DNA is TGTGCCAGCAAACCAGGTCTAGGGGACTATGGCTACACCTTC.

The chain couples TRBV6-5 to TRBJ2-3; TRBD2 aligns across 15 bases. The CDR3 length is 14 residues. Germline V gene lookup returns CDR1 MNHEY and CDR2 SVGAGI. J gave up 7 bases and V 8 bases, and 4 bases lay outside the gene matches. CDR3 sequence: CASRTSGRGHTQYF. As DNA, the CDR3 is TGTGCCAGCCGGACTAGCGGGAGGGGACATACGCAGTATTTT.

V gene TRBV6-2 or TRBV6-3 combines with J gene TRBJ2-1; the D is unclear. CDR3 length: 12 amino acids. Germline V lookup: CDR1 MNHEY, CDR2 SVGEGT. V dropped 6 bases and J dropped 6 bases, with 9 bases sitting between them. Written as DNA, the CDR3 is TGTGCCAGCAGCCTCTCTTCCAATGAGCAGTTCTTC. It specifies CASSLSSNEQFF.

The CDR3 DNA follows: TGTGCCAGTGCCCGTACGGGGGTCGCAGGACGGGAAAAACTGTTTTTT. Protein product: CASARTGVAGREKLFF. The chain links TRBV19 to TRBJ1-4; maybe TRBD1 (5 bases). The CDR3 consists of 16 residues. The V gene lost 8 bases and the J gene lost 8 bases, with 24 bases spanning the gap. CDR1 is LNHDA and CDR2 is SQIVND in the germline V gene (reference sequence).

This clone was seen only once. This rearrangement joins TRBV7-2 to TRBJ2-7; D call uncertain. Germline assignment: CDR1 SGHTA and CDR2 FQGNSA. With 3 bases removed from V and 4 bases from J, the gap between germline ends came to 4 bases. The CDR3 spans 11 residues. The CDR3 sequence is CASSLDYEQYF. In DNA form, the CDR3 reads TGTGCCAGCAGCTTGGATTACGAGCAGTACTTC.

The V call is TRBV6-5, the J call TRBJ2-1, with D uncertain. V lost 6 bases and J lost 8, with 8 bases in between. The CDR3 is made up of 11 amino acids. CDR1 MNHEY and CDR2 SVGAGI come from the germline V gene. The CDR3 spells CASRGNYEQFF. CDR3 nucleotide sequence: TGTGCCAGCAGGGGCAATTATGAGCAGTTCTTC.

The gene calls are TRBV4-1 and TRBJ1-1; weak D call: TRBD1 (5 bases). Trimming shortened V by 3 bases and J by 2 bases, and 19 bases separated the two germline ends. The CDR3 length is 17 residues. Germline values: CDR1 MGHRA, CDR2 YSYEKL. The CDR3, as DNA: TGCGCCAGCAGCCACCGCTTGGAGGGGACGGGTAACACTGAAGCTTTCTTT. This gives the protein CASSHRLEGTGNTEAFF.

V usage is TRBV19 and J usage is TRBJ1-5, with TRBD1 as a possible D gene (5 bases). Germline V gene data show CDR1 as LNHDA and CDR2 as SQIVND (reference sequence). V shed 1 base and J shed 0 bases, with 16 bases lying between them. The CDR3 has 18 amino acids. The CDR3 region has the DNA TGTGCCAGTAGTATAGGTCGGGGAGCGGGGGATAGCAATCAGCCCCAGCATTTT. It codes for CASSIGRGAGDSNQPQHF.

This chain joins TRBV6-6 and TRBJ1-1, with a possible D match to TRBD1 (5 bases). Trimming removed 2 bases at V and 1 base at J, with 5 bases between. The CDR3 covers 13 residues. Germline V gene sequence: CDR1 MNHNY, CDR2 SVGAGI (reference sequence). CDR3 sequence: CASSYDRNTEAFF. The CDR3 coding sequence is TGTGCCAGCAGTTACGACAGGAACACTGAAGCTTTCTTT.

The chain employs TRBV14 and TRBJ1-2, with a possible D match to TRBD1 (5 bases). The V gene lost 11 bases and the J gene lost 5 bases, with 21 bases spanning the gap. Looked up from germline, CDR1 is SGHDN and CDR2 is FVKESK. The CDR3 extends over 14 amino acids. CDR3 in amino acids: CASSPGVFRYGYTF. The CDR3 DNA reads TGTGCCTCGTCTCCGGGGGTTTTTCGGTATGGCTACACCTTC.

This sequence joins TRBV5-6 and TRBJ1-1; D not certain. V lost 1 base and J 0 bases, leaving 10 bases between the germline ends. The CDR3 has 15 amino acids. Germline values: CDR1 SGHDT, CDR2 YYEEEE. For the CDR3, the DNA is TGTGCCAGCAGCTTGCGCTCAGGAATGAACACTGAAGCTTTCTTT. It translates to CASSLRSGMNTEAFF.